Listed here are 28 T cell receptor beta chains from one sample, sequenced in a study of T-cell memory formation after mild COVID-19. MiXCR, applied by TCRdb to the 5' RACE reads, yields one record per CDR3 protein. The repertoire holds fewer than 700,000 distinct CDR3 sequences, with 15% to 20% as singletons. Sequencing was performed on PBMCs or a T cell subset sorted from them (not recorded which). These receptors were obtained from an adult woman who had mild COVID-19 (a few samples of this study predate the infection). Cell type and time point are not known.

The genes are TRBV7-9 and TRBJ2-5; tentatively, D is TRBD1 or TRBD2 (5 bases each). V was clipped by 3 bases and J by 0 bases, with 11 bases between them. CDR3 length: 15 amino acids. CDR1 is SEHNR, CDR2 FQNEAQ, per germline (reference sequence). CDR3 sequence reads: CASSLRGSYQETQYF. The CDR3 DNA reads TGTGCCAGCAGCTTGAGGGGCTCGTACCAAGAGACCCAGTACTTC.

The V call is TRBV20-1, the J call TRBJ1-1; D call uncertain. This CDR3 has 15 amino acids. V lost 4 bases, J lost 1 base, and 16 bases lay in between. From germline, CDR1 is DFQATT and CDR2 SNEGSKA (reference sequence). The CDR3 coding sequence is TGCAGTGCTAAACCCGCCGGCTGGGAGAACACTGAAGCTTTCTTT. Amino acid sequence: CSAKPAGWENTEAFF.

The chain has TRBV12-3 or TRBV12-4 and TRBJ1-4; tentatively, D is TRBD1 (6 bases). V lost 5 bases, J lost 10 bases, and 20 bases lay in between. The CDR3 has 15 residues. CDR3 loop: CASSPPGALSGKLFF. CDR3 in DNA: TGTGCCAGCAGTCCCCCGGGGGCGCTTAGTGGAAAACTGTTTTTT.

This clonotype was seen more than once but under ten times. The chain recombines TRBV7-2 with TRBJ2-1; TRBD2 aligns across 9 bases. There are 16 residues in the CDR3. From germline, CDR1 is SGHTA and CDR2 FQGNSA. After removal of 6 bases from V and 6 bases from J, the junction contained 12 bases not matched to a gene. CDR3 DNA sequence: TGTGCCAGCAGTCGAGTGGTAGCGGGAGAAAGCAATGAGCAGTTCTTC. Translating gives CASSRVVAGESNEQFF.

The chain employs TRBV5-6 and TRBJ1-2; D is ambiguous. The CDR3 totals 13 residues. CDR1 SGHDT and CDR2 YYEEEE come from the germline V gene. V lost 2 bases, J lost 4 bases, and 9 bases lay in between. CDR3 nucleotides: TGTGCCAGCAGCTTACCAAGCTCCTATGGCTACACCTTC. Residues: CASSLPSSYGYTF.

The chain is built from TRBV4-2 and TRBJ2-7; 10 bases match TRBD2. The CDR3 spans 18 residues. After removal of 0 bases from V and 0 bases from J, the junction contained 8 bases not matched to a gene. Germline values: CDR1 LGHNA, CDR2 YNFKEQ. The CDR3, as DNA: TGTGCCAGCAGCCAAGAACTAGCGGGGACCCGAAGCTCCTACGAGCAGTACTTC. This sequence encodes CASSQELAGTRSSYEQYF.

As to this clonotype: A junction end diverges from the germline sequence, so it may reflect a read error. The chain carries TRBV11-2 and TRBJ2-7, with TRBD1 matching 9 bases. CDR3 length: 12 residues. Per germline, CDR1 SGHAT and CDR2 FQNNGV. The CDR3 is CASSSSGTGHNF. As DNA, the CDR3 is TGTGCCAGCAGCTCATCCGGGACAGGGCATAATTTC.

This clonotype has just a few counts. V usage is TRBV29-1 and J usage is TRBJ2-5; TRBD1 matches at 7 bases. The CDR3 contains 16 residues. The germline CDR1 and CDR2 sequences are SQVTM and ANQGSEA. J was trimmed by 4 bases and V by 6 bases; bases with no gene match: 17. In DNA, the CDR3 is TGCAGCGTCCGAAGGGTCGGGACAGCGGTCGCAGAGACCCAGTACTTC. Its translation is CSVRRVGTAVAETQYF.

This chain links TRBV6-6 with TRBJ2-7; TRBD2 agrees at 7 bases. V shed 4 bases and J 3 bases; nucleotides not matched to a gene: 3. Germline loops: CDR1 MNHNY, CDR2 SVGAGI (reference sequence). This CDR3 contains 13 residues. CDR3 protein: CASSWEGNYEQYF. CDR3 in DNA: TGTGCCAGCAGTTGGGAGGGGAACTACGAGCAGTACTTC.

The gene calls are TRBV20-1 and TRBJ2-3; 10 nucleotides align to TRBD2. The V gene end was trimmed by 0 bases and the J gene end by 5 bases; junction bases not matched to a gene: 8. Germline V lookup: CDR1 DFQATT, CDR2 SNEGSKA (reference sequence). The CDR3 covers 16 residues. The CDR3 nucleotides are TGCAGTGCTAGAGATGGTCGAGCGGGAGGGGAAGATACGCAGTATTTT. Protein product: CSARDGRAGGEDTQYF.

The rearrangement links TRBV12-3 or TRBV12-4 to TRBJ2-2; D is undetermined. There are 16 residues in the CDR3. V was clipped by 6 bases and J by 7 bases, with 21 bases between them. The CDR3 coding sequence is TGTGCCAGCAGCCCAAGTGGGTTTTGGAGCCTCGGGGAGCTGTTTTTT. Protein product: CASSPSGFWSLGELFF.

This clonotype was picked up a small number of times. The J gene is TRBJ2-1, the V gene TRBV30; perhaps D is TRBD1 or TRBD2 (6 bases each). The CDR3 contains 12 residues. Germline CDR1 reads GTSNPN; CDR2 reads SVGIG (reference sequence). Trimming took 4 bases from V and 5 from J, leaving 9 bases between them. CDR3 amino acids: CAWKGGHNEQFF. The CDR3 nucleotides read TGTGCCTGGAAAGGGGGGCACAATGAGCAGTTCTTC.

Turning to this clonotype: A much larger clone differs by one base, so this may be a read error. The chain links TRBV7-2 to TRBJ2-3; 9 nucleotides line up with TRBD2. Germline assignment: CDR1 SGHTA and CDR2 FQGNSA. The CDR3 has 18 residues. CDR3 DNA: TGTGCCAGGAGCTTAGTACTAGCGGGCTTTTATAGCACAGATACGCAGTATTTT. Translating it yields CARSLVLAGFYSTDTQYF.

The V call is TRBV11-2, the J call TRBJ2-1; D is uncertain. There are 13 residues in the CDR3. V was trimmed by 5 bases and J by 7 bases, leaving 12 bases between them. CDR1 and CDR2 from the germline V gene are SGHAT and FQNNGV. CDR3 sequence reads: CASSRSFGNEQFF. In DNA, the CDR3 is TGTGCCAGCAGCCGGTCCTTTGGGAATGAGCAGTTCTTC.

The genes are TRBV5-1 and TRBJ2-5; TRBD2 aligns across 9 bases. CDR1 is SGHRS, CDR2 YFSETQ, per germline. V was clipped by 0 bases and J by 5 bases; unmatched bases: 8. The CDR3 contains 16 residues. The CDR3 DNA follows: TGCGCCAGCAGCTTGGCCGGGCTAGCGGGGATGGAGACCCAGTACTTC. Translating gives CASSLAGLAGMETQYF.

The chain couples TRBV11-2 to TRBJ2-1; D perhaps matches TRBD1 (5 bases). The CDR3 is 16 residues long. Germline V CDR1 and CDR2: SGHAT, FQNNGV. V lost 5 bases and J 7 bases, leaving 21 bases between the germline ends. The CDR3 spells CASSIRPPGGANEQFF. The CDR3 nucleotides are TGTGCCAGCAGCATACGCCCCCCCGGTGGGGCGAATGAGCAGTTCTTC.

This clonotype was detected a few times. The rearrangement joins TRBV7-6 to TRBJ2-5; 7 positions agree with TRBD1. Germline V gene lookup returns CDR1 SGHVS and CDR2 FNYEAQ. The V and J ends lost 5 bases and 5 bases, in that order; junction bases with no gene match: 17. The CDR3 is made up of 17 amino acids. CDR3 coding DNA: TGTGCCAGCAGCCCGAATCGACAGGGAGTGGGGTGGGAGACCCAGTACTTC. This sequence encodes CASSPNRQGVGWETQYF.

The chain combines TRBV7-2 with TRBJ1-1; D is possibly TRBD1 (5 bases). V was shortened by 5 bases and J by 0 bases, with 13 bases between the two germline ends. The CDR3 has 15 amino acids. Per the germline V gene, CDR1 is SGHTA and CDR2 is FQGNSA. CDR3 in amino acids: CASSQGPLVNTEAFF. The DNA for the CDR3 is TGTGCCAGCAGCCAGGGCCCCCTTGTGAACACTGAAGCTTTCTTT.

In this sample, this clonotype turned up a few times. The chain links TRBV18 to TRBJ2-1; TRBD2 agrees at 8 bases. The V segment lost 2 bases and the J segment 6 bases; nucleotides outside the gene matches: 3. The CDR3 length is 14 residues. Germline CDR1 is KGHSH and CDR2 is LQKENI. The CDR3 protein is CASSPRTSFNEQFF. The DNA for the CDR3 is TGTGCCAGCTCACCAAGGACTAGCTTCAATGAGCAGTTCTTC.

The chain combines TRBV12-3 or TRBV12-4 with TRBJ2-1; 9 bases are shared with TRBD1. The CDR3 runs 14 residues. Trimming at V came to 5 bases and at J to 16 bases, leaving 15 bases not matched to a gene. CDR3 nucleotide sequence: TGTGCCAGCAGTACCCGGACAGGGGCAGATATTGCATTCTTC. Its protein product is CASSTRTGADIAFF.

In its sample, this clonotype was seen a few times. V is TRBV29-1 and J is TRBJ2-3; 11 positions match TRBD2. CDR3 size: 15 residues. Germline CDR1 reads SQVTM; CDR2 reads ANQGSEA. Trimming at V came to 2 bases and at J to 5 bases, leaving 6 bases not matched to a gene. The CDR3 spells CSVELAGGRIDTQYF. The CDR3 DNA reads as TGCAGCGTTGAATTAGCGGGAGGGAGAATAGATACGCAGTATTTT.

The chain joins TRBV7-6 to TRBJ2-1; 7 bases line up with TRBD2. With V trimmed by 1 base and J by 8 bases, 11 bases remained unmatched. This CDR3 contains 16 residues. Germline-derived CDR1 and CDR2 are SGHVS and FNYEAQ. The CDR3 nucleotides read TGTGCCAGCAGCTTAGGGGGAGGGCCAATGCAATATGAGCAGTTCTTC. This codes for CASSLGGGPMQYEQFF.

This chain connects TRBV2 to TRBJ2-2; TRBD1 matches at 9 bases. The junction had 14 bases not matched to a gene; V was cut back by 6 bases and J by 6 bases. The CDR3 length is 17 residues. Germline CDR1 and CDR2: SNHLY and FYNNEI. CDR3 in amino acids: CASRDWAGQGPPGELFF. The CDR3, as DNA: TGTGCCAGCAGGGACTGGGCGGGACAGGGTCCCCCCGGGGAGCTGTTTTTT.

The chain recombines TRBV12-3 or TRBV12-4 with TRBJ2-7; D is possibly TRBD1 (6 bases). V shed 5 bases and J shed 1 base, with 12 bases lying between them. The CDR3 is 14 amino acids. The CDR3 nucleotides are TGTGCCAGCAGTGCAGGGGAAGGATCCTACGAGCAGTACTTC. Protein sequence: CASSAGEGSYEQYF.

V and J are TRBV7-6 and TRBJ1-1; D not resolved. The germline V gene encodes CDR1 SGHVS and CDR2 FNYEAQ. There are 17 residues in the CDR3. The V gene lost 5 bases and the J gene lost 0 bases, with 19 bases spanning the gap. The CDR3 bases are TGTGCCAGCAGCCAAAGCCGGGCGCCGCCTTTGAACACTGAAGCTTTCTTT. This translates into CASSQSRAPPLNTEAFF.

This clonotype was counted at least ten times. The chain combines TRBV3-1 with TRBJ2-5; the match to TRBD2 covers 13 bases. V lost 1 base to trimming and J lost 4 bases; unmatched junction nucleotides: 6. Germline V gene data show CDR1 as LGHDT and CDR2 as YNNKEL (reference sequence). CDR3 size: 17 residues. The CDR3 DNA reads as TGTGCCAGCAGCCAAGGTCGGACTAGCGGGAGTTCAGAGACCCAGTACTTC. Amino acids: CASSQGRTSGSSETQYF.

This clonotype was counted a few times. The chain employs TRBV10-3 and TRBJ2-7; no definite D call. Between the trimmed V and J ends, which lost 4 bases and 3 bases, there was a span of 10 bases. CDR3 length: 13 residues. The germline V gene encodes CDR1 ENHRY and CDR2 SYGVKD. This CDR3 is CAISAYSDYEQYF. CDR3 DNA: TGTGCCATCAGTGCATACTCGGACTACGAGCAGTACTTC.

V and J are TRBV5-5 and TRBJ2-4; 8 bases agree with TRBD2. CDR1 SGHKS and CDR2 YYEKEE come from the germline V gene (reference sequence). V lost 4 bases, J lost 0 bases, and 9 bases stayed unmatched. This CDR3 has 17 amino acids. The CDR3 loop reads CASSRLSGDIAKNIQYF. CDR3 DNA sequence: TGTGCCAGCAGCCGACTTAGCGGGGACATAGCCAAAAACATTCAGTACTTC.